Listed below are T cell receptor beta chains from one sample, sequenced in a study of blood T cell repertoires in COVID-19. Data came from immunoSEQ multiplex PCR; TCRdb stores just in-frame clones and leaves some out. The sample lists over 85,000 clones; approximately 80% were seen once. Specimen: peripheral blood. The receptors were gathered from a middle-aged man with acute or convalescent COVID-19. The CDR3 runs from the conserved cysteine through the conserved F or W. Each record gives: D gene, J gene, clone size, V gene, CDR3 DNA, CDR3 protein. The D gene is left open where the match is weak. Clone size is not always given. Where it is, it says once, few, many or a class for expanded clones.

>-|TRBJ1-1|-|TRBV7-6
TGTGCCAGCAGCCCCCGAGTCGGCACTGAAGCTTTCTTT
CASSPRVGTEAFF
>TRBD1|TRBJ1-1|once|TRBV27
TGTGCCAGCAGTTCCTACAGGGGGCACACTGAAGCTTTCTTT
CASSSYRGHTEAFF
>TRBD1|TRBJ2-1|-|TRBV7-9
TGTGCCAGCAGCCTAGGGACAGGGGGAGCGGCGGACGAGCAGTTCTTC
CASSLGTGGAADEQFF
>TRBD2|TRBJ2-3|-|TRBV7-3
TGTGCCAGCAGCTCCGGACTAGCGGGAGATACGCAGTATTTT
CASSSGLAGDTQYF
>-|TRBJ1-1|-|TRBV6-4
TGTGCCAGCAGGCAGTATGGTGGCACTGAAGCTTTCTTT
CASRQYGGTEAFF
>TRBD2|TRBJ2-1|-|TRBV18
TGTGCCAGCTCACCCACGGGAGGGCAAGCTGGTAATGAGCAGTTCTTC
CASSPTGGQAGNEQFF
>-|TRBJ2-7|-|TRBV5-6
TGTGCCAGCAGCCCAGGACAGCCCTACGAGCAGTACTTC
CASSPGQPYEQYF
>-|TRBJ1-3|-|TRBV30
TGTGCCTGGAGTGTACGAGAGAGCTCTGGAAACACCATATATTTT
CAWSVRESSGNTIYF
>-|TRBJ2-1|-|TRBV11-2
TGTGCCAGCAGCTTAGGAACGAGCTACAATGAGCAGTTCTTC
CASSLGTSYNEQFF
>-|TRBJ2-7|-|TRBV12-3/TRBV12-4
TGTGCCAGCAGTGCCGCAGGGGAGCAGTACTTC
CASSAAGEQYF
>TRBD2|TRBJ2-7|-|TRBV6-5
TGTGCCAGCAGTTACTCGAGGGCGGGAGGGGCCTACGAGCAGTACTTC
CASSYSRAGGAYEQYF
>TRBD1|TRBJ2-2|-|TRBV7-2
TGTGCCAGCAGCCGACAGGGGGCCGGGGAGCTGTTTTTT
CASSRQGAGELFF
>-|TRBJ1-2|once|TRBV29-1
TGCAGCGTGGTGGTGCAGGTCCCTACCTATGGCTACACCTTC
CSVVVQVPTYGYTF
>TRBD1|TRBJ2-2|-|TRBV4-3
TGCGCCAGCAGCCAAGATTTCGTGGGGACAGGGAACACCGGGGAGCTGTTTTTT
CASSQDFVGTGNTGELFF
>-|TRBJ1-4|once|TRBV7-9
TGTGCCAGCAGCTTACAGGGGACGCTTAATGAAAAACTGTTTTTT
CASSLQGTLNEKLFF
>TRBD1|TRBJ1-1|-|TRBV19
TGTGCCAGTAGTATGGGACTCCTAGGGGGCGGATGGACTGAAGCTTTCTTT
CASSMGLLGGGWTEAFF
>TRBD1|TRBJ1-6|once|TRBV25-1
TGTGCCAGCAGTGAACAGGGGGCGACTGGGAATTCACCCCTCCACTTT
CASSEQGATGNSPLHF
>-|TRBJ2-5|-|TRBV20-1
TGCAGTGCTAGTCGGGAGCCGGATAAGACCCAGTACTTC
CSASREPDKTQYF
>-|TRBJ1-2|-|TRBV28
TGTGCCAGCACAGGGATCAACTATGGCTACACCTTC
CASTGINYGYTF
>TRBD1|TRBJ1-2|few|TRBV10-3
TGTGCCATCACGTTCGGGACAGGGTTAGGGGGCTACACCTTC
CAITFGTGLGGYTF
>-|TRBJ2-5|-|TRBV2
TGTGCCACTCCACCCACAGGGTCCCAAGAGACCCAGTACTTC
CATPPTGSQETQYF
>-|TRBJ1-1|-|TRBV4-3
TGCGCCAGCAGCCAAGAAGCCGGGAACACTGAAGCTTTCTTT
CASSQEAGNTEAFF
>TRBD2|TRBJ2-7|-|TRBV4-1
TGCGCCAGCAGCCAATCAGGACTAGCGGGAGTGCGAGAGCAGTACTTC
CASSQSGLAGVREQYF
>TRBD1|TRBJ2-5|-|TRBV6-2/TRBV6-3
TGTGCCAGCAGCCCAACAGGGGGCCTCCAAGAGACCCAGTACTTC
CASSPTGGLQETQYF
>-|TRBJ2-5|-|TRBV7-7
TGTGCCAGCAGCCAGGGGACTACCAGCGGAGAGACCCAGTACTTC
CASSQGTTSGETQYF
>-|TRBJ1-2|-|TRBV5-8
TGTGCCAGCAGCCACCTCAGATCCAACTATGGCTACACCTTC
CASSHLRSNYGYTF
>-|TRBJ1-2|-|TRBV2
TGTGCCAGCAGCCCCGGGGAAAACTATGGCTACACCTTC
CASSPGENYGYTF
>-|TRBJ1-4|-|TRBV27
TGTGCCACCCAGGGGCTGGGTAATGAAAAACTGTTTTTT
CATQGLGNEKLFF
>TRBD1|TRBJ2-5|-|TRBV5-1
TGCGCCAGCAGCGTCGACAGGGGGGAGACCCAGTACTTC
CASSVDRGETQYF
>-|TRBJ1-1|-|TRBV20-1
TGCAGTGCTGCCCTCAGGGTCGGGGCTTTCTTT
CSAALRVGAFF
>-|TRBJ1-5|-|TRBV27
TGTGCCAGCAGTGTCGGTGGCAATCAGCCCCAGCATTTT
CASSVGGNQPQHF
>-|TRBJ2-7|-|TRBV5-1
TGCGCCAGCAGCTTGGTTCCACAGGACCGCTACGAGCAGTACTTC
CASSLVPQDRYEQYF
>TRBD1|TRBJ2-7|-|TRBV27
TGTGCCAGCAGCTCCGGGACAGGGCTCGCAGGGGGCTACGAGCAGTACTTC
CASSSGTGLAGGYEQYF
>-|TRBJ1-3|-|TRBV7-9
TGTGCCAGCAGCCCACAGGGAGCCGGAAACACCATATATTTT
CASSPQGAGNTIYF
>-|TRBJ1-3|-|TRBV28
TGTGCCAGCAGTTTAGGCCCTGGAAACACCATATATTTT
CASSLGPGNTIYF
>TRBD1|TRBJ2-5|-|TRBV5-4
TGTGCCAGCAGCCCACAGGGGTCGTCAGAGACCCAGTACTTC
CASSPQGSSETQYF
>TRBD1|TRBJ1-2|-|TRBV4-2
TGTGCCAGCAGCCCCGGACAGGGGGCGGACTATGGCTACACCTTC
CASSPGQGADYGYTF
>TRBD1|TRBJ1-2|-|TRBV18
TGTGCCAGCTCACCAAACGGACAGGGTGATGGCTACACCTTC
CASSPNGQGDGYTF
>-|TRBJ2-6|-|TRBV30
TGTGCCTGGAGTCCCCGGGTCTCTGGGGCCAACGTCCTGACTTTC
CAWSPRVSGANVLTF
>-|TRBJ1-1|-|TRBV24-1
TGTGCCACCAGGGGCCCCGGGAACACTGAAGCTTTCTTT
CATRGPGNTEAFF
>-|TRBJ2-7|-|TRBV4-1
TGCGCCAGCAGCCAAGGTGGCCCGTACGAGCAGTACTTC
CASSQGGPYEQYF
>TRBD1|TRBJ2-2|-|TRBV19
TGTGCCAGTAGGGACAGGGGGGGCACCGGGGAGGAGCTGTTTTTT
CASRDRGGTGEELFF
>-|TRBJ1-4|-|TRBV6-5
TGTGCCAGCAGTTACGCGGGCACAGTTGTAAAACTGTTTTTT
CASSYAGTVVKLFF
>-|TRBJ2-5|-|TRBV5-6
TGTGCCAGCAGCCCGGCGACTAGTCGAGAGACCCAGTACTTC
CASSPATSRETQYF
>-|TRBJ2-7|once|TRBV9
TGTGCCAGCGGGCCCGGACTCTACTCCTACGAGCAGTACTTC
CASGPGLYSYEQYF
>-|TRBJ2-2|-|TRBV14
TGTGCCAGCAGCCGAAGCGGAACTTACCCGGGCACCGGGGAGCTGTTTTTT
CASSRSGTYPGTGELFF